The 14 T cell receptor beta chains below all came from one sample that was sequenced in a study of blood T cell repertoires in COVID-19 (dated by TCRdb to 2020 to 2021). Library preparation was by the immunoSEQ multiplex PCR assay. This is the immuneACCESS table as TCRdb keeps it, with only in-frame sequences that have V and J called. A part of the clones is gone; compared with another copy, unresolved V genes explain less than half, and the rest is unexplained. The sample data list under 350,000 clones, and roughly 86% of these were observed just once. Over 1% of the sample is held by the ten biggest clonotypes. Sequencing was performed on peripheral blood. These receptors all come from a man in his 70s with acute or convalescent COVID-19.

This clone was detected a few times. The chain has TRBV6-1 and TRBJ1-5; unclear D gene. CDR1 is MNHNS, CDR2 SASEGT, per germline. V was clipped by 2 bases and J by 3 bases, with 14 bases between them. The CDR3 has 16 amino acids. The CDR3 DNA is TGTGCCAGCAGTGAATTGGCGAGGGTACCCAATCAGCCCCAGCATTTT. This gives the protein CASSELARVPNQPQHF.

V is TRBV27 and J is TRBJ1-1; perhaps TRBD1 as D (5 bases). There are 15 residues in the CDR3. The germline V gene has CDR1 MNHEY and CDR2 SMNVEV (reference sequence). Trimming took 7 bases from V and 2 from J, leaving 17 bases between them. As DNA, the CDR3 is TGTGCCAGCATAGGAACAGGTGGAACAAACACTGAAGCTTTCTTT. Its translation: CASIGTGGTNTEAFF.

This chain uses TRBV15 with TRBJ2-1; tentative D call: TRBD1 (6 bases). Trimming cost V 1 base and J 12 bases, with 16 bases left between them. Looked up from germline, CDR1 is LNHNV and CDR2 is YYDKDF (reference sequence). The CDR3 length is 14 residues. CDR3 nucleotides: TGTGCCACCAGCAGAGGGGCCCAGGGGACGAGGCAGTTCTTC. Amino acid sequence: CATSRGAQGTRQFF. The entire variable domain, with the rest obtained from reference TRBV15 and TRBJ2-1, is as follows: DAMVIQNPRYQVTQFGKPVTLSCSQTLNHNVMYWYQQKSSQAPKLLFHYYDKDFNNEADTPDNFQSRRPNTSFCFLDIRSPGLGDTAMYLCATSRGAQGTRQFFGPGTRLTVL.

The V and J genes are TRBV24-1 and TRBJ2-1; D call uncertain. Trimming took off 2 bases at V and 2 bases at J, with 12 bases between the two ends. Looked up from germline, CDR1 is KGHDR and CDR2 is SFDVKD. This CDR3 comprises 16 residues. The CDR3 spells CATSDSVALPYNEQFF. Here the CDR3 DNA reads TGTGCCACCAGTGATTCGGTAGCTCTACCCTACAATGAGCAGTTCTTC.

V gene TRBV7-2 combines with J gene TRBJ2-3; weak D call: TRBD2 (6 bases). This CDR3 is built from 14 residues. Germline-derived CDR1 and CDR2 are SGHTA and FQGNSA. Trimming shortened V by 2 bases and J by 5 bases, and 11 bases separated the two germline ends. CDR3 coding DNA: TGTGCCAGCAGCTTAAGGTGGGAGGTAGATACGCAGTATTTT. Protein: CASSLRWEVDTQYF.

V gene TRBV7-8 combines with J gene TRBJ2-1; weak D call: TRBD1 (6 bases). With 2 bases removed from V and 3 bases from J, the gap between germline ends came to 14 bases. Germline values: CDR1 SGHVS, CDR2 FQNEAQ. The CDR3 totals 16 residues. CDR3 residues: CASSLRRDRIYNEQFF. Written as DNA, the CDR3 is TGTGCCAGCAGCTTACGTCGCGACAGGATCTACAATGAGCAGTTCTTC.

The chain employs TRBV29-1 and TRBJ2-3; 7 nucleotides match TRBD1. CDR3 length equals 15 residues. From germline, CDR1 is SQVTM and CDR2 ANQGSEA. Trimming removed 7 bases from V and 0 bases from J; junction bases left unmatched: 10. The CDR3 spells CSAQPGQTSTDTQYF. CDR3 sequence (DNA): TGCAGCGCCCAGCCGGGACAGACTAGCACAGATACGCAGTATTTT.

The chain carries TRBV3-1 (or the pseudogene TRBV3-2) and TRBJ1-1; TRBD1 matches 11 bases. Trimming cost V 1 base and J 4 bases; bases outside gene matches: 5. The CDR3 consists of 16 residues. CDR1 and CDR2 from the germline V gene are LGHDT and YNNKEL (reference sequence). CDR3 amino acids: CASSQGTGGFFTEAFF. The CDR3 nucleotides are TGTGCCAGCAGCCAAGGGACAGGGGGCTTTTTCACTGAAGCTTTCTTT.

This clone has only a few counts. The chain recombines TRBV15 with TRBJ2-2, with TRBD2 identical over 9 bases. CDR3 length: 15 amino acids. The junction had 6 bases not matched to a gene; V was cut back by 3 bases and J by 7 bases. Germline V gene data show CDR1 as LNHNV and CDR2 as YYDKDF (reference sequence). CDR3 coding DNA: TGTGCCACCAGCAGGGGATTTAGCGGGAGCGGGGAGCTGTTTTTT. Residues: CATSRGFSGSGELFF.

The rearrangement links TRBV28 to TRBJ2-7; D is uncertain. The CDR3 extends over 12 amino acids. Germline-derived CDR1 and CDR2 are MDHEN and SYDVKM. Trimming left V 3 bases short and J 2 bases short, with 5 bases between. The CDR3: CASSLTTYEQYF. DNA for the CDR3: TGTGCCAGCAGTTTGACAACCTACGAGCAGTACTTC.

The chain has TRBV5-5 and TRBJ2-5, with 12 bases fitting TRBD1. Per the germline V gene, CDR1 is SGHKS and CDR2 is YYEKEE (reference sequence). The V segment lost 4 bases and the J segment 5 bases; nucleotides outside the gene matches: 6. The CDR3 runs to 15 residues. CDR3 region: CASSAGQGASETQYF. As DNA, the CDR3 is TGTGCCAGCAGCGCGGGACAGGGGGCGTCTGAGACCCAGTACTTC.

V is TRBV9 and J is TRBJ1-6, with 9 bases fitting TRBD1. Germline V gene data show CDR1 as SGDLS and CDR2 as YYNGEE. The length of the CDR3 is 18 residues. The V segment lost 0 bases and the J segment 3 bases; nucleotides outside the gene matches: 7. Here the CDR3 reads CASSVVGTGGIYNSPLHF. The CDR3 region has the DNA TGTGCCAGCAGCGTAGTAGGAACAGGGGGCATCTATAATTCACCCCTCCACTTT.

The chain employs TRBV28 and TRBJ1-2, with 7 bases lining up with TRBD1. Unmatched junction bases numbered 8, after V lost 6 bases and J lost 4 bases. The germline V gene encodes CDR1 MDHEN and CDR2 SYDVKM. CDR3 size: 14 residues. The CDR3 loop reads CASSLGQGGYGYTF. The CDR3 region has the DNA TGTGCCAGCAGCTTAGGGCAGGGGGGCTATGGCTACACCTTC.

The rearrangement uses TRBV12-3 or TRBV12-4 and TRBJ2-2, with 7 bases lining up with TRBD1. The CDR3 consists of 13 residues. V shed 8 bases and J 3 bases; nucleotides not matched to a gene: 3. CDR3 protein: CASGTEYTGELFF. CDR3 coding DNA: TGTGCCAGCGGGACAGAGTACACCGGGGAGCTGTTTTTT.